This entry concerns a single TCR beta chain. Its target is unknown. This PCR relied on a set of 60 Vbeta primers and 13 Jbeta primers. Profiled with immunoSEQ multiplex PCR; TCRdb holds only in-frame clones, not every one. The top ten clones hold 3.3% of a sample with about 140,000 clones, roughly 80% of them seen once. This CDR3 region has 14 residues. Germline V gene sequence: CDR1 SGHKS, CDR2 YYEKEE (reference sequence). The ends lost 4 bases at V and 4 bases at J; junction bases unmatched: 7. The data stem from a study of cytomegalovirus exposure and HLA in healthy donors. Study as a whole: From approximately 170 million T cells, an earlier analysis saw 120 million or so unique TCR beta sequences.

Study observations and caveats: The availability of immune exposure information extended only to CMV serostatus. A later analysis found TCR association rates differed by HLA locus, highest for DRB1 and lowest for HLA-C. Links to common viral pathogens appeared, in a later analysis, for several of the most significant clusters.

The sequenced sample was PBMCs. The rearrangement joins TRBV5-5 to TRBJ1-2; 7 nucleotides agree with TRBD1. The receptor's source is a man aged 40-49 years in good health and CMV-seronegative. CDR3: CASSPWGQSYGYTF. CDR3 sequence (DNA): TGTGCCAGCAGCCCGTGGGGACAGAGCTATGGCTACACCTTC. The variable domain in full, completed from reference TRBV5-5 and TRBJ1-2, reads DAGVTQSPTHLIKTRGQQVTLRCSPISGHKSVSWYQQVLGQGPQFIFQYYEKEERGRGNFPDRFSARQFPNYSSELNVNALLLGDSALYLCASSPWGQSYGYTFGSGTRLTVV.